This record covers a single T cell receptor (beta chain). The source of the sample is a study of blood T cell repertoires in COVID-19. The CDR3 is 14 residues long. Trimming removed 6 bases at V and 4 bases at J, with 17 bases between. Per germline, CDR1 SGHRS and CDR2 YFSETQ. This table comes from immunoSEQ multiplex PCR, and its TCRdb copy is limited to in-frame clones, with some not included. The profile shows around 200,000 clones, roughly 84% of them singletons. The sample comprised peripheral blood. The receptor was derived from a woman older than 75 with acute or convalescent COVID-19. V is TRBV5-1 and J is TRBJ2-7; D possibly corresponds to TRBD2 (6 bases). The CDR3 coding sequence is TGCGCCAGCATGGAGGGAAGAGGAGGGTACGAGCAGTACTTC. Amino acid sequence: CASMEGRGGYEQYF.